This T cell receptor beta chain is drawn from a study of cytotoxic CD8 clonotypes in ibrutinib-treated CLL. Overall study: Among responders, roughly 24 were partial and 2 complete; after median approximately 68 months, approximately 15 stayed remitted and roughly 12 progressed. Timing of response sample collection was a median roughly twelve months after treatment start, with a range of 6 to 36. General study findings and limits: Stable or contracted on treatment, public clonotypes were also uncommon.

Deep sequencing aimed at 1 in 200,000 to 1 in 1 million T cells' resolution. Profiling relied on immunoSEQ multiplex PCR, and the TCRdb table lists in-frame clones only, not all of them. This sample yields 250,000 or so clones, of which 70% are seen a single time; 15% to 19% belongs to the top ten. The germline CDR1 and CDR2 sequences are SGHTA and FQGTGA. V was cut by 3 bases and J by 3 bases, with 21 bases left in between. The CDR3 covers 18 residues. With regard to this clone: Its antigen is undetermined.

The genes are TRBV7-3 and TRBJ2-1; D remains ambiguous. This TCR was recovered from a human donor with chronic lymphocytic leukemia. Source: PBMCs, taken after 24 months of ibrutinib treatment. The CDR3 bases are TGTGCCAGCAGCTTCGCCCCGCCTATGGCGGAGATCTACAATGAGCAGTTCTTC. It encodes CASSFAPPMAEIYNEQFF.